This T cell receptor beta chain is drawn from a study of blood T cell repertoires in COVID-19. Study background: Whether acute or convalescent, the COVID-19 samples came from the United States, Italy and Spain. Sample material is recorded as cDNA or gDNA derived from T cells, B-cell-depleted T cells, or PBMCs.

The ends were cut back, 8 bases at V and 7 bases at J, with 15 bases in the middle. CDR3 length: 12 residues. Germline V lookup: CDR1 MNHNY, CDR2 SVGAGI (reference sequence). Per the authors' pipeline: Reference gene primer amplification gave estimated nucleated cell counts. The data were produced by immunoSEQ multiplex PCR, yet TCRdb's version contains in-frame clones alone and is incomplete. V and J calls and clone size are as listed in that table; D and trimming were resolved from the DNA. The sample yields roughly 130,000 clones, about 89% seen once. The sample comprised peripheral blood. V gene TRBV6-6 combines with J gene TRBJ2-7, with D maybe TRBD2 (6 bases). The sequence was obtained from a woman aged 60-70 years with acute or convalescent COVID-19. Here the CDR3 reads CASFDSGGEQYV. In nucleotides, the CDR3 is TGTGCCAGCTTTGATAGCGGAGGAGAGCAGTACGTC.